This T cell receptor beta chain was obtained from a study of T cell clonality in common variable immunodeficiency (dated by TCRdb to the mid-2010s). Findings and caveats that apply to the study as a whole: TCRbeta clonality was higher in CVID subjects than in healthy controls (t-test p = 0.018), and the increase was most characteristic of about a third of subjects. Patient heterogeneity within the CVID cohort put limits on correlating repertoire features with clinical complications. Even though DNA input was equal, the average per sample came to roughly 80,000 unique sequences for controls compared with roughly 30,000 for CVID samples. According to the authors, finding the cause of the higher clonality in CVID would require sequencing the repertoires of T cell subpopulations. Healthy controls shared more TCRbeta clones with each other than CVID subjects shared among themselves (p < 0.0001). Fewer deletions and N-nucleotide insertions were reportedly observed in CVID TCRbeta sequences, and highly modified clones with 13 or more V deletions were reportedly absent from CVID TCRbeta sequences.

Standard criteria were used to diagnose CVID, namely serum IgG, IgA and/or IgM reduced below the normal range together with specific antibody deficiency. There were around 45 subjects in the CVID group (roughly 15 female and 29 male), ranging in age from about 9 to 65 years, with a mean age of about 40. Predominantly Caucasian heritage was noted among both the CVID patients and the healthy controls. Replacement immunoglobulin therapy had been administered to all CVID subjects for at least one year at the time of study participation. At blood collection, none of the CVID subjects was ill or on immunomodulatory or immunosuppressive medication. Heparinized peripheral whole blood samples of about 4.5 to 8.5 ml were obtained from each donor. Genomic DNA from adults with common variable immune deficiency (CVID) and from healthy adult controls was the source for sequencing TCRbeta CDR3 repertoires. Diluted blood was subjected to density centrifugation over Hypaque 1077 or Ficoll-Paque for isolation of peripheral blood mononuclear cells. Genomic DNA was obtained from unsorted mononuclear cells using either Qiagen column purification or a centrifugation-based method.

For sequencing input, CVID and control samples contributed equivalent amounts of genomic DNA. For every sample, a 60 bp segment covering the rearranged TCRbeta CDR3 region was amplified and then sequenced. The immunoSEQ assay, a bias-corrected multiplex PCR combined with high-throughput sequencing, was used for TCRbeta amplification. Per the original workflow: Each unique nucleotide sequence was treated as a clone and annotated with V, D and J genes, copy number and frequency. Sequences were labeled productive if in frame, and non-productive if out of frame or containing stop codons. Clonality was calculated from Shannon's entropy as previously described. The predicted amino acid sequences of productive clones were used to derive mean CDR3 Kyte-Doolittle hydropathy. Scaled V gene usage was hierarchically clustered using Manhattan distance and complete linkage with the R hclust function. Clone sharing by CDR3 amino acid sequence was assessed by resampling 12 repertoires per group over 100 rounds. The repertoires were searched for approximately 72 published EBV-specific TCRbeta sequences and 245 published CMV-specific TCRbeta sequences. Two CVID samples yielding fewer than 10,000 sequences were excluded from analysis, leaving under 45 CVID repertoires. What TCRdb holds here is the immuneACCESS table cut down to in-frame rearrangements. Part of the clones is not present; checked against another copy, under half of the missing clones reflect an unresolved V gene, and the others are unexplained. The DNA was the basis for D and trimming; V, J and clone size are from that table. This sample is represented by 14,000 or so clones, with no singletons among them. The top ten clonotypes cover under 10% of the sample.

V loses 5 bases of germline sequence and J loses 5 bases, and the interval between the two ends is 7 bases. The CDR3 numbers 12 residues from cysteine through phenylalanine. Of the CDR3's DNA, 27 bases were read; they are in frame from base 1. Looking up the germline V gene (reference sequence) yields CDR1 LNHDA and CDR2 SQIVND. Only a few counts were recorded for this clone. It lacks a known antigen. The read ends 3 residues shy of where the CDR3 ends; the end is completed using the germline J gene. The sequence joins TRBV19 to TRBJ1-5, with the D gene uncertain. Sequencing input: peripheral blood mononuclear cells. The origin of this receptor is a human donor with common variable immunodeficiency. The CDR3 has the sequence CASSANYQPQHF. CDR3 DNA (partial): TGTGCCAGTAGTGCGAACTATCAGCCC.